This TCR beta chain was sequenced for a study of blood T cell repertoires in COVID-19 (dated by TCRdb to 2019 to 2021). For context, the study as a whole: Samples from collaborators originated in the United States, Italy and Spain and spanned both the acute and convalescent phases of COVID-19. The repertoires were released in a freely available public database meant as a resource for research on the immune response to SARS-CoV-2. A de-identified subject ID, COVID-19 status, age in years and sex were almost always included in the sample metadata. Deeply sampled blood TCRbeta repertoires from subjects exposed to, actively infected with, or recovered from COVID-19 were included in the dataset. HLA class I and class II types, where available, came from metadata supplied by the sample provider rather than from assay-based typing. The samples were drawn from two sources: the first 160 participants of the ongoing ImmuneRACE study, and 1,254 subjects contributed by 6 global collaborators. The prospective study material was composed of cDNA or gDNA derived from T cells, B-cell-depleted T cells, or PBMCs.

Whole blood was collected in K2EDTA tubes by collaborating institutions according to the institutions' own protocols. For TCRbeta analysis, collaborators shipped samples in one of three forms: frozen whole blood, isolated PBMCs, or DNA extracted from either of those sample types. The CDR3, from cysteine to phenylalanine, totals 19 residues. Of all the DNA, just the CDR3 is kept, 57 bases in frame from base 1. Trimming at the junction amounts to 0 bases on V and 4 bases on J, and the germline ends lie 23 bases apart. Taken from the germline V gene, the CDR1 and CDR2 loops are SGDLS and YYNGEE. Of note for this clone: Which antigen it targets is not known. Base qualities are not provided; no much larger clone lies one nucleotide away.

TCRbeta CDR3 regions were amplified from genomic DNA by means of the immunoSEQ Assay, a bias-controlled multiplex PCR. Per the source publication's procedure: The number of nucleated cells in each sample was estimated from the amplification of reference gene primers within the assay. To quantify the absolute abundance of each unique TCRbeta CDR3 rearrangement, sequence reads were collapsed and filtered. For each sample, productive Simpson clonality was calculated as the square root of Simpson's diversity index across productive rearrangements. Entries here come from immuneACCESS through TCRdb and include only in-frame sequences with V and J called. Some clones fail to appear in such tables; in the studies checked, an unresolved V gene covers under half of the shortfall, and the cause of the remainder is unknown. The V and J calls and clone size were taken over from that table, and D and trimming were inferred from the DNA. This sample lists nearly 70,000 clones; 70% to 90% were detected once. The ten largest clonotypes hold about 6.4% of the sample.

Broader findings and caveats from the paper: Clinical and demographic metadata were provided uncurated, with the amount varying by source and participant.

Material for sequencing was peripheral blood. The sequence derives from a woman in her seventies with acute or convalescent COVID-19. Recombination connected TRBV9 to TRBJ2-1, with the D call perhaps TRBD1 or TRBD2, each one matching 11 bases. The nucleotide sequence is given as TGTGCCAGCAGCGTAGCGGGACAGGGGGGACTAGCGGAATACAATGAGCAGTTCTTC. Its amino acids are CASSVAGQGGLAEYNEQFF.